A single sample gave rise to the 12 T cell receptor beta chains below, sequenced in a study of early T cells in non-severe SARS-CoV-2 infection. TCRdb analysed the 5' RACE reads with MiXCR anew, one entry per CDR3 protein. This sample yields approximately 100,000 distinct CDR3 sequences, of which 14% are seen a single time; 5% to 7.5% belongs to the top ten. Sequenced sample: whole blood. All receptors come from an adult who was a healthcare worker with PCR-confirmed SARS-CoV-2 infection or an uninfected control (not recorded which).

This clonotype appeared a few times. The CDR3 region has the DNA TGTGCCAGCAGCTTGCGAGGGGGACCAACAACTAATGAAAAACTGTTTTTT. This codes for CASSLRGGPTTNEKLFF. This sequence joins TRBV11-2 and TRBJ1-4; maybe TRBD1 (6 bases). The CDR3 runs 17 residues. With 3 bases removed from V and 0 bases from J, the gap between germline ends came to 14 bases. CDR1 SGHAT and CDR2 FQNNGV come from the germline V gene.

This clonotype was seen at least ten times. This chain uses TRBV12-3 or TRBV12-4 with TRBJ2-1, with D possibly being TRBD1 (5 bases). This CDR3 comprises 14 residues. V lost 2 bases and J 8 bases, leaving 13 bases between the germline ends. The CDR3 nucleotides read TGTGCCAGCAGTTTACGGCAGGGTGGTGATGAGCAGTTCTTC. It specifies CASSLRQGGDEQFF.

This chain uses TRBV7-2 with TRBJ2-5; tentatively, D is TRBD2 (6 bases). CDR3 length equals 13 residues. Deletions cut 7 bases from V and 1 base from J, with 10 bases between. CDR1 and CDR2 (germline): SGHTA, FQGNSA. The CDR3 DNA sequence: TGTGCCAGCACCGGGGACTTCCAAGAGACCCAGTACTTC. Translation gives CASTGDFQETQYF.

This clonotype came up a few times. The V and J genes are TRBV7-9 and TRBJ1-4, with 8 bases matching TRBD1. Trimming took 4 bases from V and 4 from J; bases not matched to a gene: 8. This CDR3 contains 16 residues. Per the germline V gene, CDR1 is SEHNR and CDR2 is FQNEAQ (reference sequence). CDR3 bases: TGTGCCAGCAGCTACGCCCTGACAGGGGTTAATGAAAAACTGTTTTTT. Protein: CASSYALTGVNEKLFF.

This clonotype was found a few times. This sequence joins TRBV6-2 or TRBV6-3 and TRBJ2-7, with TRBD1 matching over 10 bases. The germline V gene encodes CDR1 MNHEY and CDR2 SVGEGT. The CDR3 extends over 15 amino acids. After removal of 6 bases from V and 3 bases from J, the junction contained 8 bases not matched to a gene. CDR3: CASRLRTGGVYEQYF. The CDR3 coding sequence is TGTGCCAGCAGGCTAAGGACAGGGGGTGTCTACGAGCAGTACTTC.

The chain is built from TRBV2 and TRBJ1-2; D gene uncertain. The CDR3 extends over 11 amino acids. Trimming took 5 bases from V and 6 from J, leaving 7 bases between them. CDR1 and CDR2 (germline): SNHLY, FYNNEI. The CDR3 protein is CASSHSDGYTF. The DNA of the CDR3 is TGTGCCAGCAGTCACAGCGATGGCTACACCTTC. The whole variable domain, remainder taken from reference TRBV2 and TRBJ1-2, is EPEVTQTPSHQVTQMGQEVILRCVPISNHLYFYWYRQILGQKVEFLVSFYNNEISEKSEIFDDQFSVERPDGSNFTLKIRSTKLEDSAMYFCASSHSDGYTFGSGTRLTVV.

This clonotype was seen a few times. The chain couples TRBV7-2 to TRBJ1-1; perhaps TRBD1 as D (5 bases). Germline V gives CDR1 SGHTA, CDR2 FQGNSA. This CDR3 contains 15 residues. The ends were cut back, 5 bases at V and 2 bases at J, with 15 bases in the middle. This chain's CDR3 is CASSLTRGLNTEAFF. The CDR3 nucleotides are TGTGCCAGCAGCCTGACCCGGGGCCTAAACACTGAAGCTTTCTTT.

A few counts support this clonotype. Germline and junction disagree at one end, which may indicate a read error. The gene calls are TRBV7-7 and TRBJ2-2; TRBD2 matches 12 bases. Germline assignment: CDR1 SSHAT and CDR2 FNYEAQ (reference sequence). CDR3 size: 16 residues. The CDR3 spells CASSPTSGGNTGELFF. The CDR3 DNA follows: TGTGCTAGCAGCCCGACTAGCGGGGGAAACACCGGGGAGCTGTTTTTT.

This clonotype was seen only a few times. The J gene is TRBJ1-3, the V gene TRBV29-1; the D gene is possibly TRBD1 (5 bases). The V end lost 6 bases, the J end lost 0 bases, and 9 bases lay between the germline ends. There are 13 residues in the CDR3. Germline lookup yields CDR1 SQVTM and CDR2 ANQGSEA. CDR3 nucleotide sequence: TGCAGCGTCAAGGGACCCTCTGGAAACACCATATATTTT. Protein sequence: CSVKGPSGNTIYF.

This clonotype has more than one count but fewer than ten. The rearrangement uses TRBV3-1 and TRBJ2-7; 8 positions match TRBD1. Germline V gene sequence: CDR1 LGHDT, CDR2 YNNKEL (reference sequence). The CDR3 is 15 residues long. With V trimmed by 4 bases and J by 5 bases, 10 bases remained unmatched. The CDR3 spells CASSRGQGAVNEQYF. The CDR3 DNA follows: TGTGCCAGCAGCCGAGGCCAGGGGGCCGTCAACGAGCAGTACTTC.

This clonotype was seen a handful of times. This chain joins TRBV11-2 and TRBJ2-7; D possibly uses TRBD1 or TRBD2 (5 bases each). The ends were cut back, 2 bases at V and 2 bases at J, with 10 bases in the middle. CDR1 and CDR2 (germline): SGHAT, FQNNGV. The CDR3 extends over 14 amino acids. The chain's CDR3 is CASSLILGAYEQYF. The DNA for the CDR3 is TGTGCCAGCAGCTTAATTCTGGGGGCCTACGAGCAGTACTTC.

This clonotype was recorded many times. The rearrangement joins TRBV5-8 to TRBJ2-3, with D perhaps assigned TRBD1 or TRBD2 (5 bases each). The CDR3 spans 18 residues. The germline CDR1 and CDR2 sequences are SGHTS and YDEGEE. Trimming took 2 bases from V and 2 from J, leaving 21 bases between them. The CDR3 region has the DNA TGTGCCAGCAGCTTCGGGTCCGGGGCCCTTTCCTTCACAGATACGCAGTATTTT. This gives the protein CASSFGSGALSFTDTQYF.